Here is one T cell receptor beta chain with its context. No antigen is known for it. The germline V gene encodes CDR1 SEHNR and CDR2 FQNEAQ (reference sequence). The CDR3 is 13 residues long. V was trimmed by 5 bases and J by 2 bases, leaving 10 bases between them. This sample was included in a study of T cell responses to AZD1222 COVID-19 vaccine. Study as a whole: Second doses were pooled across both intervals (about 4 or about 12 weeks).

Study-wide results and limits: Two AZD1222 doses significantly raised spike-specific TCR breadth and depth over controls. Across the whole spike, CD4 TCRs peaked at regions 160-218 and 743-854. Possibly, clonal diversity was underestimated; donors were largely white British and included more females.

Clones were read by immunoSEQ multiplex PCR, and TCRdb kept only the in-frame ones, dropping some. Here the sample spans 120,000 to 150,000 clones, approximately 90% being singletons. The V call is TRBV7-9, the J call TRBJ2-7; possibly TRBD2 for D (6 bases). This receptor was obtained from an adult in good health. The specimen was peripheral blood, collected on day 0 of AZD1222 vaccination. The DNA of the CDR3 is TGTGCCAGCAGCACCGGGGGACCCTACGAGCAGTACTTC. As protein: CASSTGGPYEQYF.